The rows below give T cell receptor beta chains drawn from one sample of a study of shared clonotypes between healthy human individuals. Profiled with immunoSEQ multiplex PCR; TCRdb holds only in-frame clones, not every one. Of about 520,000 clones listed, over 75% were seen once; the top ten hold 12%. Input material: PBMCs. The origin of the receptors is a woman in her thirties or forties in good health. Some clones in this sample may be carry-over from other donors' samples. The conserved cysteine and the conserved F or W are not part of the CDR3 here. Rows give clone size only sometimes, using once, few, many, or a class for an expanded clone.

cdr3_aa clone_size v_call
ASSQVGGSEKLF NA TRBV14
ASSLDGQAATNYGYT NA TRBV5-1
ASTLLEGGSNQPQH NA TRBV19
AISEPGTYTYEQY NA TRBV10-3
ASTLDRGNEKLF once TRBV2
ASSQAPTGVDNTIY many TRBV4-3
ASSLHERGTTSI NA TRBV7-2
ASKGVGWSNQPQH NA TRBV27
ASSQTGVYEKLF NA TRBV28
ASSLLGQGARAF NA TRBV28
ASSLSSGGPGNEQF NA TRBV7-3
SVVAGAAGTQY NA TRBV29-1
AWSVWGSYEQY NA TRBV30
ASSWDSYNEQF NA TRBV2
ASSLRYSNQPQH NA TRBV7-2
ASSQPGQLYGYT once TRBV4-1
ASGRGAGLNTGELF few TRBV27
ASSPILDLQGNTEAF NA TRBV7-9
ASSPARGSSYEQY once TRBV7-9
ASSYSRAGTHEQY NA TRBV6-5
ASSIDAGELF NA TRBV19
ASSFSLSPRDTDTQY NA TRBV7-2
ASSSAQLAGSETQY once TRBV5-4
ASSLTRGTGELF few TRBV7-3
ASSPEGLYGLGGELF NA TRBV19
ASAREGLALGEQF once TRBV2
ASSLGLADTGELF NA TRBV11-3
ASSLGQGGQPQH NA TRBV7-2
ASSLGGVGTDTQY NA TRBV5-4
ASKGAGGNQPQH NA TRBV28
AWSEGFGANVLT NA TRBV30
ASSGYSNQPQH few TRBV2
AWSVLAGDDEQF NA TRBV30
ARCRREVYDNEQF NA TRBV28
ASRTTSGSQTQY once TRBV9
ASSVTAASTDTQY NA TRBV18
ASTLTVAYEQY NA TRBV6-6
ASRLTSGRSYNEQF NA TRBV2
ASTRLAWDTGELF many TRBV2
ASSRTGPKETQY NA TRBV18
ASSPGEFYNEQF NA TRBV18
ASSELDFSGANVLT NA TRBV6-1
ASRRGGAVRGPQH NA TRBV19
ASSARASSPDTQY NA TRBV7-7
ASSLALTVGVVTGELF NA TRBV5-1
ASSYSGGYANTEAF many TRBV6-5
ASSFWASGSYETQY NA TRBV27